These 25 T cell receptor beta chains were all obtained from the same sample, sequenced in a study of blood T cell repertoires in COVID-19. Assay: immunoSEQ multiplex PCR; the TCRdb copy retains only in-frame clones and omits some. In the table there are 310,000 or so clones, about 89% of which are singletons. The sample was peripheral blood. The receptors derive from a young woman with COVID-19, enrolled during active disease.

This chain joins TRBV5-1 and TRBJ2-1, with TRBD2 matching over 8 bases. V trimming: 2 bases; J trimming: 0 bases; junction bases outside the gene matches: 10. CDR3 length: 18 residues. The germline V gene has CDR1 SGHRS and CDR2 YFSETQ. CDR3 residues: CASSLVAGNPSSYNEQFF. The CDR3 bases are TGCGCCAGCAGCTTAGTAGCGGGAAATCCGAGCTCCTACAATGAGCAGTTCTTC.

The chain links TRBV19 to TRBJ1-1; D may be TRBD1 (6 bases). The V end lost 5 bases, the J end lost 0 bases, and 10 bases lay between the germline ends. This CDR3 is 14 amino acids long. The germline V gene encodes CDR1 LNHDA and CDR2 SQIVND (reference sequence). The CDR3 nucleotides read TGTGCCAGTAGTGGGACATCACTGAACACTGAAGCTTTCTTT. Translating gives CASSGTSLNTEAFF.

The chain combines TRBV7-9 with TRBJ1-2, with D hard to call. Germline CDR1 is SEHNR and CDR2 is FQNEAQ (reference sequence). The CDR3 contains 13 residues. The ends were cut back, 2 bases at V and 4 bases at J, with 8 bases in the middle. CDR3 in DNA: TGTGCCAGCAGCTTAAACTCAGGCTATGGCTACACCTTC. Translated: CASSLNSGYGYTF. Looking up the rest from reference TRBV7-9 and TRBJ1-2 gives the full variable domain: DTGVSQNPRHKITKRGQNVTFRCDPISEHNRLYWYRQTLGQGPEFLTYFQNEAQLEKSRLLSDRFSAERPKGSFSTLEIQRTEQGDSAMYLCASSLNSGYGYTFGSGTRLTVV.

The rearrangement joins TRBV28 to TRBJ2-1, with a weak D call TRBD2 (6 bases). CDR1 and CDR2 from the germline V gene are MDHEN and SYDVKM. The CDR3 runs to 16 residues. V shed 4 bases and J shed 6 bases, with 19 bases lying between them. The CDR3 DNA reads as TGTGCCAGCAGTTCCCACCGGAGGGAGTCGGGCAATGAGCAGTTCTTC. Protein: CASSSHRRESGNEQFF. Looking up the rest from reference TRBV28 and TRBJ2-1 gives the full variable domain: DVKVTQSSRYLVKRTGEKVFLECVQDMDHENMFWYRQDPGLGLRLIYFSYDVKMKEKGDIPEGYSVSREKKERFSLILESASTNQTSMYLCASSSHRRESGNEQFFGPGTRLTVL.

This chain connects TRBV18 to TRBJ1-5; perhaps TRBD1 as D (6 bases). Trimming cost V 4 bases and J 0 bases, with 10 bases left between them. Germline CDR1 is KGHSH and CDR2 is LQKENI. The CDR3 is made up of 15 amino acids. In nucleotides, the CDR3 is TGTGCCAGCTCACTACAGGGTAATAGCAATCAGCCCCAGCATTTT. As protein: CASSLQGNSNQPQHF.

About this clone itself: The junction shows a germline mismatch at one end, possibly a read error. The rearrangement uses TRBV2 and TRBJ2-2, with 11 nucleotides matching TRBD1. Germline CDR1 is SNHLY and CDR2 is FYNNEI. This CDR3 is 16 amino acids long. The CDR3 sequence is CASSVRDRGNPGELFF. Here the CDR3 DNA reads TGTGCCAGCAGTGTCCGGGACAGGGGGAACCCCGGGGAGCTGTTTTTT.

The V call is TRBV5-1, the J call TRBJ1-2; tentative D call: TRBD1 (5 bases). Germline-derived CDR1 and CDR2 are SGHRS and YFSETQ. V was clipped by 3 bases and J by 7 bases, with 13 bases between them. The CDR3 has 13 residues. The CDR3 here is CASSSSGGAGYTF. For the CDR3, the DNA is TGCGCCAGCAGCTCTTCGGGAGGGGCTGGCTACACCTTC.

This chain uses TRBV6-6 with TRBJ1-3; TRBD1 matches at 8 bases. With V trimmed by 0 bases and J by 4 bases, 5 bases remained unmatched. The CDR3 contains 16 residues. Germline V gene lookup returns CDR1 MNHNY and CDR2 SVGAGI (reference sequence). CDR3 DNA: TGTGCCAGCAGTTACTCGACGGGACAGGTCGGAAACACCATATATTTT. Translation gives CASSYSTGQVGNTIYF.

The chain is built from TRBV19 and TRBJ2-7, with D perhaps matching TRBD2 (6 bases). The germline V gene encodes CDR1 LNHDA and CDR2 SQIVND (reference sequence). With 0 bases removed from V and 2 bases from J, the gap between germline ends came to 8 bases. This CDR3 comprises 14 residues. CDR3 DNA: TGTGCCAGTAGTATAGAGGGAGGTGCCTACGAGCAGTACTTC. This sequence encodes CASSIEGGAYEQYF.

There are many counts of this clone. This sequence joins TRBV6-5 and TRBJ2-1, with D possibly TRBD2 on 5 matching bases. Trimming stripped 5 bases from V and 5 bases from J, with 16 bases between. This CDR3 comprises 15 residues. The V gene's germline CDR1 is MNHEY and CDR2 SVGAGI. The CDR3 protein is CASSINEGDHNEQFF. The DNA of the CDR3 is TGTGCCAGCAGTATAAATGAGGGCGACCACAATGAGCAGTTCTTC.

The V and J genes are TRBV9 and TRBJ1-2; a weak D match, TRBD1 (5 bases). V was trimmed by 8 bases and J by 4 bases, leaving 9 bases between them. The CDR3 has 11 residues. Germline V gives CDR1 SGDLS, CDR2 YYNGEE. CDR3: CASKGIYGYTF. The CDR3 bases are TGTGCCAGTAAGGGGATCTATGGCTACACCTTC.

This chain uses TRBV10-3 with TRBJ1-1; D might be TRBD1 (6 bases). The CDR3 has 17 amino acids. CDR1 is ENHRY and CDR2 is SYGVKD in the germline V gene. The V end was cut by 0 bases, the J end by 1 base, with 15 bases between. In DNA form, the CDR3 reads TGTGCCATCAGTGAGTCCCCGGGACACCTTGGGAACACTGAAGCTTTCTTT. Translated: CAISESPGHLGNTEAFF.

The gene calls are TRBV11-2 and TRBJ2-2; the D gene is possibly TRBD2 (6 bases). The germline CDR1 and CDR2 sequences are SGHAT and FQNNGV. This CDR3 spans 16 amino acids. The V end lost 0 bases, the J end lost 5 bases, and 13 bases lay between the germline ends. CDR3 nucleotides: TGTGCCAGCAGCTTAGATATCGGGAGAGTAACCGGGGAGCTGTTTTTT. This encodes CASSLDIGRVTGELFF.

The V and J genes are TRBV5-4 and TRBJ1-4; D is unclear. Per the germline V gene, CDR1 is SGHNT and CDR2 is YYREEE (reference sequence). CDR3 length equals 13 residues. V dropped 0 bases and J dropped 4 bases, with 4 bases sitting between them. The DNA of the CDR3 is TGTGCCAGCAGCTTGGATTATAATGAAAAACTGTTTTTT. It translates to CASSLDYNEKLFF. Combining the CDR3 with reference TRBV5-4 and TRBJ1-4 gives the whole variable domain ETGVTQSPTHLIKTRGQQVTLRCSSQSGHNTVSWYQQALGQGPQFIFQYYREEENGRGNFPPRFSGLQFPNYSSELNVNALELDDSALYLCASSLDYNEKLFFGSGTQLSVL.

The chain recombines TRBV5-4 with TRBJ2-1, with 7 positions matching TRBD1. Losses at the gene ends were 3 bases for V and 5 bases for J; bases not matched to a gene: 11. Germline-derived CDR1 and CDR2 are SGHNT and YYREEE (reference sequence). CDR3 length equals 16 residues. The CDR3 spells CASSSTGTAIDNEQFF. Here the CDR3 DNA reads TGTGCCAGCAGCTCAACCGGGACAGCGATCGACAATGAGCAGTTCTTC.

The chain uses TRBV29-1 and TRBJ2-1, with TRBD1 identical over 10 bases. The germline V gene has CDR1 SQVTM and CDR2 ANQGSEA. The CDR3 extends over 14 amino acids. V lost 1 base, J lost 8 bases, and 5 bases stayed unmatched. CDR3 coding DNA: TGCAGCGTTGAAGCGGGACAGGGGATCGATGAGCAGTTCTTC. Translated: CSVEAGQGIDEQFF.

In this sample, this clone turned up once. V is TRBV5-8 and J is TRBJ2-1; 9 bases are shared with TRBD2. Germline-derived CDR1 and CDR2 are SGHTS and YDEGEE. The CDR3 length is 18 residues. The J segment lost 4 bases and the V segment lost 3 bases, leaving 14 bases of the junction unmatched. The CDR3 protein is CASSSSPIGSGRYNEQFF. CDR3 bases: TGTGCCAGCAGCTCCTCCCCCATTGGTAGCGGGAGATACAATGAGCAGTTCTTC.

The V and J genes are TRBV6-5 and TRBJ1-4, with D possibly matching TRBD1 (6 bases). This CDR3 spans 16 amino acids. Germline CDR1 is MNHEY and CDR2 is SVGAGI. Trimming cost V 4 bases and J 2 bases, with 14 bases left between them. The CDR3 reads CASSSPRGGTNEKLFF. The CDR3 DNA follows: TGTGCCAGCAGTTCCCCCAGGGGAGGGACTAATGAAAAACTGTTTTTT.

This chain connects TRBV2 to TRBJ1-1, with 7 bases identical to TRBD1. The junction had 7 bases not matched to a gene; V was cut back by 6 bases and J by 3 bases. The CDR3 length is 14 residues. CDR1 is SNHLY and CDR2 is FYNNEI in the germline V gene. CDR3 DNA: TGTGCCAGCAGACCGAGGGGACAGTACACTGAAGCTTTCTTT. Encoded protein: CASRPRGQYTEAFF.

The V gene is TRBV29-1, the J gene TRBJ2-3; D is unresolved. V was shortened by 4 bases and J by 3 bases, with 11 bases between the two germline ends. Germline loops: CDR1 SQVTM, CDR2 ANQGSEA. CDR3 size: 13 residues. The CDR3, as DNA: TGCAGCGTTGGAACGCGAGCGACAGATACGCAGTATTTT. As protein: CSVGTRATDTQYF.

The rearrangement joins TRBV6-5 to TRBJ1-2; 8 bases match TRBD1. There are 14 residues in the CDR3. Trimming removed 5 bases from V and 4 bases from J; junction bases left unmatched: 6. Per the germline V gene, CDR1 is MNHEY and CDR2 is SVGAGI. The DNA of the CDR3 is TGTGCCAGCAGTCCCGGACAGGGTACCTATGGCTACACCTTC. Residues: CASSPGQGTYGYTF.

The sample holds a few counts of this clone. This chain connects TRBV12-2 to TRBJ1-2; the table calls TRBD1, which could not be checked here. TRBV12-2 is assigned pseudogene status. The CDR3 is made up of 15 amino acids. CDR3 in DNA: TGTGCAAGTCGCTTAGCGGACATTCATTTCGATGGCTACACCTTC. Its protein is CASRLADIHFDGYTF.

This chain connects TRBV15 to TRBJ2-3, with 8 bases matching TRBD2. CDR3 size: 16 residues. V lost 1 base and J lost 2; bases outside the gene matches: 5. CDR1 and CDR2 from the germline V gene are LNHNV and YYDKDF (reference sequence). The CDR3, as DNA: TGTGCCACCAGCAGAGGACTAGCGAGGACCACAGATACGCAGTATTTT. Encoded protein: CATSRGLARTTDTQYF.

As for this clone: Other DNA variants within this sample encode the same CDR3. The chain combines TRBV5-1 with TRBJ1-2; 8 bases are shared with TRBD1. Germline V gene lookup returns CDR1 SGHRS and CDR2 YFSETQ. V dropped 4 bases and J dropped 0; count of bases not matched to a gene: 2. The CDR3 loop spans 14 amino acids. The CDR3 here is CASSRTGPNYGYTF. CDR3 nucleotide sequence: TGCGCCAGCAGCAGGACAGGGCCTAACTATGGCTACACCTTC.

The chain combines TRBV7-9 with TRBJ2-1; D is possibly TRBD1 (6 bases). Germline V gene lookup returns CDR1 SEHNR and CDR2 FQNEAQ (reference sequence). V was trimmed by 7 bases and J by 1 base, leaving 17 bases between them. CDR3 size: 16 residues. The CDR3 bases are TGTGCCAGCACACCTCAGGGTAGGGGGTCCTACAATGAGCAGTTCTTC. Translated, it gives CASTPQGRGSYNEQFF. Based on the CDR3 plus reference TRBV7-9 and TRBJ2-1, the full variable domain is DTGVSQNPRHKITKRGQNVTFRCDPISEHNRLYWYRQTLGQGPEFLTYFQNEAQLEKSRLLSDRFSAERPKGSFSTLEIQRTEQGDSAMYLCASTPQGRGSYNEQFFGPGTRLTVL.